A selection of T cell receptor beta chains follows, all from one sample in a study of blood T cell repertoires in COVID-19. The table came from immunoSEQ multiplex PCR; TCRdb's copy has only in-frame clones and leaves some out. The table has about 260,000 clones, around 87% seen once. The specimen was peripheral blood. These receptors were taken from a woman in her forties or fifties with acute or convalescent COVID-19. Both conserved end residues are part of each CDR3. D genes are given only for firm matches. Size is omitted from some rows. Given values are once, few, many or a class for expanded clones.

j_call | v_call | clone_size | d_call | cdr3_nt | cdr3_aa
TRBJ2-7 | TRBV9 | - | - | TGTGCCAGCAGCCCCCGCGGGGAATCCTACGAGCAGTACTTC | CASSPRGESYEQYF
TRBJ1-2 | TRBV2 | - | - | TGTGCCAGCAGTGAACGCGCCACTAACTATGGCTACACCTTC | CASSERATNYGYTF
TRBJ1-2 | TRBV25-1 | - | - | TGTGCCAGCAGTGAATATAGCGACAGGATGGGCGTATATGGCTACACCTTC | CASSEYSDRMGVYGYTF
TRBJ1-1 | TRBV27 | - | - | TGTGCCAGCAGTTACTCAGGGAACACTGAAGCTTTCTTT | CASSYSGNTEAFF
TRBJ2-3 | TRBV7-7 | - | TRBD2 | TGTGCTAGCAGCCCGGGACTAGGGGGCACAGATACGCAGTATTTT | CASSPGLGGTDTQYF
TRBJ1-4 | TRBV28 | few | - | TGTGCCAGCAGTTTAGCCGGGAGGGGGGATGAAAAACTGTTTTTT | CASSLAGRGDEKLFF
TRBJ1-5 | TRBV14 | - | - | TGTGCCAGCAGCCAAGATCTGTATCAGCCCCAGCATTTT | CASSQDLYQPQHF
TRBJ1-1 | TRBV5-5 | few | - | TGTGCCAGCAGCCCCGTGCCGGGGGACACTGAAGCTTTCTTT | CASSPVPGDTEAFF
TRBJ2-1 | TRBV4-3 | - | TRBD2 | TGCGCCAGCAGCCAAGATGGGACTAGCGGGAGAGTGGAGCAGTTCTTC | CASSQDGTSGRVEQFF
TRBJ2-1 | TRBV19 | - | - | TGTGCCAGTAGGGACAGATACAATGAGCAGTTCTTC | CASRDRYNEQFF
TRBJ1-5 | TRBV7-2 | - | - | TGTGCCAGCAGCTTAGAATCCGGGTTAAATCAGCCCCAGCATTTT | CASSLESGLNQPQHF
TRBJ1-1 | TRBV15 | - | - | TGTGCCACCAGCAGAGATAGACAGGAGAACACTGAAGCTTTCTTT | CATSRDRQENTEAFF
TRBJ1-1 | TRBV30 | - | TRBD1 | TGTGCCTGGAGTGTCCCCTTCGGACAGGCGAACACTGAAGCTTTCTTT | CAWSVPFGQANTEAFF
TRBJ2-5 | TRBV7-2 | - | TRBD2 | TGTGCCAGCAGCCCGGGACTAGCGGGACTAGAGACCCAGTACTTC | CASSPGLAGLETQYF